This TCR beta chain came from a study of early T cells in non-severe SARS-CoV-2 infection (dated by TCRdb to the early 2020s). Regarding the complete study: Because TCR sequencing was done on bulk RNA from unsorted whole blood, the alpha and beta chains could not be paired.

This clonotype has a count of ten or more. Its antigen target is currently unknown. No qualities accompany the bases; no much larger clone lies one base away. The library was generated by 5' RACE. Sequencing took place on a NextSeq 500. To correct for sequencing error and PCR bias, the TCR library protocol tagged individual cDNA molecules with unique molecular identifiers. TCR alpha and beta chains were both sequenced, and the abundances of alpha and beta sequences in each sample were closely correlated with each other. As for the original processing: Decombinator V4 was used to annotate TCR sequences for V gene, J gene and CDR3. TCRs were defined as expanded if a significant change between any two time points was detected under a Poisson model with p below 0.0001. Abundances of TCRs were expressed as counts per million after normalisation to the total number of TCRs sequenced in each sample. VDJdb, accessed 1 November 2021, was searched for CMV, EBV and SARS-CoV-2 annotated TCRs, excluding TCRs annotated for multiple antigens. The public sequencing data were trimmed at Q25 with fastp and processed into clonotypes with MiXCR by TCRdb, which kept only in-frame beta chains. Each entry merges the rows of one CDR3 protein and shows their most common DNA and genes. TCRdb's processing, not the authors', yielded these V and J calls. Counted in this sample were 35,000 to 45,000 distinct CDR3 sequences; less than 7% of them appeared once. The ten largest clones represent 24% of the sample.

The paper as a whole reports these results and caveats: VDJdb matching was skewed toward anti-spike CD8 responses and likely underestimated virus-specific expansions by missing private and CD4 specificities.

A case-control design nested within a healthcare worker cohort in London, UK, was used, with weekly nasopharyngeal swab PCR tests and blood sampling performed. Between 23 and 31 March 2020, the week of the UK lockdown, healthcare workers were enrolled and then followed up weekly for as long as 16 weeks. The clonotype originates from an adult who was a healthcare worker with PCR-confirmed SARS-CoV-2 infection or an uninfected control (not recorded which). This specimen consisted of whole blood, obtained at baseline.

The nucleotide sequence is given as TGTGCCAGCAGCTTAGACGGACTAGCGAGAATCAATGAGCAGTTCTTC. Translated, it reads CASSLDGLARINEQFF. The V and J segments used are TRBV5-5 and TRBJ2-1, and TRBD2 aligns with 9 junction nucleotides. In the germline V gene (reference sequence), CDR1 corresponds to SGHKS and CDR2 to YYEKEE. V and J are trimmed by 2 bases and 6 bases, and the gene matches miss 9 bases of the junction. From the cysteine through the phenylalanine, the CDR3 covers 16 amino acids. The kept DNA is CDR3 alone, 48 bases in frame from the first base.